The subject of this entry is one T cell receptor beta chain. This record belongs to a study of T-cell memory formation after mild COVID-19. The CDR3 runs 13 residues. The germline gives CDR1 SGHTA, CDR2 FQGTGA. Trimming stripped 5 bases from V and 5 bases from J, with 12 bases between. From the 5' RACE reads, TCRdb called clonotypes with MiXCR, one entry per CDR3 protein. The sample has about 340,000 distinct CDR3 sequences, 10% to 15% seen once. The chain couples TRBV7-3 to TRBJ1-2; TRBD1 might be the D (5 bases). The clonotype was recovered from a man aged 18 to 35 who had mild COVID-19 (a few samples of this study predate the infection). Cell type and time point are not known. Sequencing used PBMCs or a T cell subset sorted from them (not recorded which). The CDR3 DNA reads TGTGCCAGCAGCCCGGGACCGCTTTATGGCTACACCTTC. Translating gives CASSPGPLYGYTF.